What follows are 22 T cell receptor beta chains derived from one specimen sequenced in a study of early T cells in non-severe SARS-CoV-2 infection. In TCRdb, the 5' RACE reads were re-called with MiXCR into one record per CDR3 protein. The sample lists 35,000 to 55,000 distinct CDR3 sequences, roughly 6.6% seen once, with around 21% in the top ten. The source was whole blood, collected at baseline. The receptors here all came from an adult who was a healthcare worker with PCR-confirmed SARS-CoV-2 infection or an uninfected control (not recorded which).

This rearrangement joins TRBV7-2 to TRBJ2-5, with 10 bases lining up with TRBD2. CDR1 is SGHTA and CDR2 is FQGNSA in the germline V gene. Germline trimming cut 1 base from V and 1 base from J; bases unmatched to any gene: 6. The CDR3 is 17 residues long. CDR3 DNA: TGTGCCAGCAGCTTAGGGTTAGCGGGGGGCCTCCAAGAGACCCAGTACTTC. Amino acid sequence: CASSLGLAGGLQETQYF.

This clonotype was seen ten or more times. This sequence joins TRBV6-6 and TRBJ2-7, with 12 bases that match TRBD2. J lost 4 bases, V lost 3 bases, and 7 bases had no gene match. Germline CDR1 MNHNY, CDR2 SVGAGI (reference sequence). There are 16 residues in the CDR3. CDR3 in amino acids: CASSYPTSGGRYEQYF. CDR3 sequence (DNA): TGTGCCAGCAGTTATCCGACTAGCGGGGGAAGGTACGAGCAGTACTTC.

Many counts were recorded for this clonotype. The chain joins TRBV5-1 to TRBJ2-5, with D perhaps given as TRBD1 or TRBD2 (5 bases each). CDR1 and CDR2 (germline): SGHRS, YFSETQ. There are 13 residues in the CDR3. The ends were cut back, 5 bases at V and 3 bases at J, with 11 bases in the middle. The CDR3 is CASRVGTEETQYF. The CDR3 coding sequence is TGCGCCAGCAGAGTAGGGACGGAAGAGACCCAGTACTTC.

This clonotype was detected a few times. The chain recombines TRBV5-6 with TRBJ2-7; tentative D call: TRBD2 (5 bases). The germline V gene has CDR1 SGHDT and CDR2 YYEEEE. This CDR3 contains 14 residues. Trimming took 5 bases from V and 6 from J, leaving 18 bases between them. The CDR3 DNA reads as TGTGCCAGCAGGAGGGTGGGGTTGAGCGGCGAGCAGTACTTC. Encoded protein: CASRRVGLSGEQYF.

This clonotype came up many times. This rearrangement joins TRBV6-6 to TRBJ2-1; D unclear. Germline-derived CDR1 and CDR2 are MNHNY and SVGAGI (reference sequence). V was pared by 6 bases and J by 7 bases, with 10 bases between. The CDR3 has 12 amino acids. Here the CDR3 DNA reads TGTGCCAGCAGGGATCATAGGAATGAGCAGTTCTTC. It specifies CASRDHRNEQFF.

There are many counts of this clonotype. V and J are TRBV27 and TRBJ2-7, with 13 bases that match TRBD2. Unmatched junction bases numbered 5, after V lost 5 bases and J lost 4 bases. The CDR3 runs to 15 residues. Germline V gene data show CDR1 as MNHEY and CDR2 as SMNVEV (reference sequence). Here the CDR3 DNA reads TGTGCCAGCAGTAAAAGGACTAGCGGGAGTTACGAGCAGTACTTC. Translating gives CASSKRTSGSYEQYF.

This sequence joins TRBV6-4 and TRBJ2-2, with D perhaps TRBD1 (5 bases). The ends were cut back, 10 bases at V and 7 bases at J, with 16 bases in the middle. Germline CDR1 is MRHNA and CDR2 is SNTAGT. This CDR3 is built from 13 residues. The CDR3 DNA reads as TGTGCCACCCGACAGACCGACTTCGGGGAGCTGTTTTTT. Translating gives CATRQTDFGELFF.

This clonotype was picked up many times. The chain has TRBV7-2 and TRBJ2-7, with TRBD2 matching 11 bases. The CDR3 has 17 amino acids. Germline-derived CDR1 and CDR2 are SGHTA and FQGNSA. The J segment lost 0 bases and the V segment lost 4 bases, leaving 8 bases of the junction unmatched. CDR3 region: CASSYPGLADSSYEQYF. CDR3 nucleotide sequence: TGTGCCAGCAGCTACCCGGGACTAGCGGATTCCTCCTACGAGCAGTACTTC.

This clonotype was found a few times. One end of the junction varies from germline; a read error may be responsible. The chain has TRBV18 and TRBJ1-5, with 7 nucleotides matching TRBD1. CDR3 size: 16 residues. In germline, CDR1 is KGHSH, CDR2 LQKENI. The CDR3 region is CATGTAEGGLDQLQHF. The CDR3 nucleotides read TGTGCCACCGGAACCGCCGAAGGGGGCCTCGATCAGCTCCAGCATTTT.

In this sample, this clonotype turned up many times. The gene calls are TRBV20-1 and TRBJ2-7, with TRBD2 matching 11 bases. The CDR3 contains 13 residues. CDR1 is DFQATT and CDR2 is SNEGSKA in the germline V gene (reference sequence). J was trimmed by 2 bases and V by 7 bases; bases with no gene match: 4. The CDR3 region has the DNA TGCAGTGTCCGTAGCGGGAGGGCCTACGAGCAGTACTTC. This translates into CSVRSGRAYEQYF.

This clonotype occurred many times. V usage is TRBV20-1 and J usage is TRBJ1-2; D perhaps matches TRBD1 (5 bases). V lost 0 bases, J lost 3 bases, and 17 bases lay in between. CDR3 length equals 16 residues. Germline V gene data show CDR1 as DFQATT and CDR2 as SNEGSKA (reference sequence). The CDR3 region has the DNA TGCAGTGCTAGAGAAATGAGACCCGGGGCGCACTATGGCTACACCTTC. Translated, it gives CSAREMRPGAHYGYTF.

This clonotype was recorded many times. J is TRBJ2-5 and V is TRBV20-1; unclear D gene. The germline V gene encodes CDR1 DFQATT and CDR2 SNEGSKA (reference sequence). Trimming took off 5 bases at V and 3 bases at J, with 4 bases between the two ends. The CDR3 has 10 amino acids. The CDR3 reads CSADKETQYF. The CDR3 region has the DNA TGCAGTGCTGATAAAGAGACCCAGTACTTC.

This clonotype showed up many times. The chain employs TRBV5-1 and TRBJ1-1; possibly TRBD1 for D (5 bases). The V and J ends lost 0 bases and 4 bases respectively, with 13 bases between them. Germline CDR1 SGHRS, CDR2 YFSETQ. The CDR3 totals 15 residues. CDR3: CASSLVYGGGTEAFF. In nucleotides, the CDR3 is TGCGCCAGCAGCTTGGTCTACGGGGGAGGCACTGAAGCTTTCTTT.

In this sample, this clonotype turned up a few times. The chain combines TRBV6-1 with TRBJ1-5, with 12 bases fitting TRBD1. The CDR3 is 16 amino acids. Trimming removed 3 bases from V and 7 bases from J; junction bases left unmatched: 7. Per the germline V gene, CDR1 is MNHNS and CDR2 is SASEGT. CDR3 residues: CASSDSGTGGPQPQHF. The CDR3 DNA sequence: TGTGCCAGCAGTGATTCCGGGACAGGGGGCCCACAGCCCCAGCATTTT.

This chain uses TRBV5-4 with TRBJ1-1; D is uncertain. Looked up from germline, CDR1 is SGHNT and CDR2 is YYREEE (reference sequence). CDR3 length equals 11 residues. V was trimmed by 7 bases and J by 5 bases, leaving 9 bases between them. This chain's CDR3 is CASEGGTEAFF. The CDR3 DNA reads TGTGCCAGCGAGGGAGGGACTGAAGCTTTCTTT.

This clonotype was recorded a few times. The chain uses TRBV6-2 or TRBV6-3 and TRBJ2-7, with 10 positions matching TRBD2. The CDR3 is 18 amino acids. The junction had 11 bases not matched to a gene; V was cut back by 0 bases and J by 3 bases. Germline CDR1 is MNHEY and CDR2 is SVGEGT. CDR3 protein: CASSYSTSRTSGLYEQYF. CDR3 sequence (DNA): TGTGCCAGCAGTTACTCGACCTCCCGGACTAGCGGCCTCTACGAGCAGTACTTC.

This clonotype occurred many times. The CDR3 spells CASRPVPNTGELFF. CDR3 DNA: TGTGCCAGCAGACCCGTTCCGAACACCGGGGAGCTGTTTTTT. J is TRBJ2-2 and V is TRBV27; D remains unclear. Trimming removed 6 bases from V and 0 bases from J, with 8 bases in between. CDR3 length equals 14 residues. Germline CDR1 and CDR2: MNHEY and SMNVEV (reference sequence).

This clonotype was recorded many times. The chain combines TRBV24-1 with TRBJ2-2; the match to TRBD1 covers 7 bases. Trimming removed 4 bases from V and 3 bases from J; junction bases left unmatched: 4. This CDR3 comprises 15 residues. Germline lookup yields CDR1 KGHDR and CDR2 SFDVKD. This CDR3 reads CATSDTGQYTGELFF. The CDR3 DNA reads as TGTGCCACCAGTGACACGGGACAGTACACCGGGGAGCTGTTTTTT.

This clonotype was counted at least ten times. The chain links TRBV20-1 to TRBJ2-7; D remains unclear. Trimming took 5 bases from V and 5 from J, leaving 10 bases between them. CDR3 length: 11 amino acids. Germline V gene sequence: CDR1 DFQATT, CDR2 SNEGSKA (reference sequence). CDR3 sequence reads: CSARIANEQYF. The CDR3 nucleotides read TGCAGTGCTCGGATCGCGAACGAGCAGTACTTC.

This chain links TRBV11-1 with TRBJ2-3, with a tentative D call TRBD1 (5 bases). Looked up from germline, CDR1 is SGHAT and CDR2 is FQDESV (reference sequence). The length of the CDR3 is 17 residues. The V end lost 1 base, the J end lost 0 bases, and 14 bases lay between the germline ends. Here the CDR3 reads CASSLEGTGASTDTQYF. The DNA for the CDR3 is TGTGCCAGCAGCTTAGAAGGCACAGGCGCTAGCACAGATACGCAGTATTTT.

This clonotype was detected ten times or more. The chain employs TRBV7-8 and TRBJ2-1, with D possibly TRBD1 on 5 matching bases. Trimming stripped 3 bases from V and 6 bases from J, with 9 bases between. Germline assignment: CDR1 SGHVS and CDR2 FQNEAQ. The CDR3 is 13 amino acids. CDR3 bases: TGTGCCAGCAGCTTCGAAAGGGGCAATGAGCAGTTCTTC. Protein: CASSFERGNEQFF.

This clonotype was seen ten or more times. The chain links TRBV11-3 to TRBJ2-1; D gene ambiguous. This CDR3 spans 13 amino acids. Germline-derived CDR1 and CDR2 are SGHNT and YENEEA. The V and J ends lost 1 base and 4 bases respectively, with 5 bases between them. DNA for the CDR3: TGTGCCAGCAGCTTAGTGGAGTACAATGAGCAGTTCTTC. Encoded protein: CASSLVEYNEQFF.